The 25 T cell receptor beta chains in this list originate from one sample, sequenced in a study of cytomegalovirus exposure and HLA in healthy donors (dated by TCRdb to the late 2010s). The library was prepared using the immunoSEQ multiplex PCR assay. For the multiplex PCR, a mixture combining 60 forward primers for TCR Vbeta segments and 13 reverse primers for TCR Jbeta segments was used. The immuneACCESS repertoire file appears here via TCRdb, limited to in-frame rearrangements. These files lack a portion of the clones; in checked studies, under half of the deficit traces to unresolved V genes, and the cause of the others is not known. In this sample the table shows more than 100,000 clones, 75% to 90% of which occur a single time. The ten largest make up over 2% of the sample. The sequenced material came from PBMCs. All receptors come from a man between 25 and 39 years old in good health and CMV-seronegative.

The rearrangement links TRBV11-2 to TRBJ2-1, with D tentatively TRBD1 (6 bases). Trimming took off 5 bases at V and 0 bases at J, with 14 bases between the two ends. CDR3 length equals 16 residues. The germline V gene has CDR1 SGHAT and CDR2 FQNNGV. In nucleotides, the CDR3 is TGTGCCAGCAGCGGGCCGGGACATAGCTCCTACAATGAGCAGTTCTTC. Translation: CASSGPGHSSYNEQFF.

This clone was seen a few times. The chain is built from TRBV2 and TRBJ2-2; 11 bases line up with TRBD1. The CDR3 loop spans 15 amino acids. The germline gives CDR1 SNHLY, CDR2 FYNNEI. The V and J ends lost 4 bases and 6 bases, in that order; junction bases with no gene match: 4. The CDR3 DNA is TGTGCCAGCAGTGGAGGACAGGGGGCGGCCGGGGAGCTGTTTTTT. Amino acids: CASSGGQGAAGELFF.

This chain connects TRBV30 to TRBJ1-6; D not resolved. CDR3 length: 14 amino acids. Germline CDR1 reads GTSNPN; CDR2 reads SVGIG (reference sequence). The V end lost 0 bases, the J end lost 3 bases, and 6 bases lay between the germline ends. Here the CDR3 reads CAWSVLHYNSPLHF. The CDR3 nucleotides are TGTGCCTGGAGTGTACTGCACTATAATTCACCCCTCCACTTT.

The rearrangement joins TRBV29-1 to TRBJ2-1; unclear D gene. CDR3 length: 12 amino acids. Germline lookup yields CDR1 SQVTM and CDR2 ANQGSEA. Trimming cost V 4 bases and J 1 base, with 5 bases left between them. The CDR3 sequence: CSVGASYNEQFF. The CDR3 region has the DNA TGCAGCGTTGGGGCTTCCTACAATGAGCAGTTCTTC.

This chain joins TRBV27 and TRBJ1-6; D might be TRBD1 (5 bases). From germline, CDR1 is MNHEY and CDR2 SMNVEV (reference sequence). The CDR3 is made up of 16 amino acids. The V and J ends lost 6 bases and 0 bases respectively, with 12 bases between them. The CDR3, as DNA: TGTGCCAGCAGGCCCGAACAGGTCTCCTATAATTCACCCCTCCACTTT. It is translated as CASRPEQVSYNSPLHF.

This clone has only one observation. The CDR3 bases are TGTGCCAGTAGTATAGGGGGACAGGGGGCGTCGAACACCGGGGAGCTGTTTTTT. Protein sequence: CASSIGGQGASNTGELFF. The rearrangement uses TRBV19 and TRBJ2-2, with 12 bases lining up with TRBD1. CDR3 length: 18 residues. Germline values: CDR1 LNHDA, CDR2 SQIVND (reference sequence). V trimming: 1 base; J trimming: 0 bases; junction bases outside the gene matches: 3.

The chain uses TRBV19 and TRBJ1-5; D remains unclear. This CDR3 spans 15 amino acids. The ends were cut back, 3 bases at V and 4 bases at J, with 13 bases in the middle. CDR1 LNHDA and CDR2 SQIVND come from the germline V gene (reference sequence). The CDR3 DNA reads TGTGCCAGTAGTATGTTGGGCAGCATGAATCAGCCCCAGCATTTT. It yields the protein CASSMLGSMNQPQHF.

V usage is TRBV4-1 and J usage is TRBJ2-5, with 10 bases identical to TRBD2. J gave up 5 bases and V 1 base, and 4 bases lay outside the gene matches. There are 15 residues in the CDR3. The germline gives CDR1 MGHRA, CDR2 YSYEKL. The DNA of the CDR3 is TGCGCCAGCAGCCAAGCTAGCGGGGGAGGGGAGACCCAGTACTTC. Protein: CASSQASGGGETQYF.

The rearrangement links TRBV2 to TRBJ2-2; 11 positions agree with TRBD2. J gave up 0 bases and V 8 bases, and 5 bases lay outside the gene matches. The germline V gene has CDR1 SNHLY and CDR2 FYNNEI. CDR3 length equals 16 residues. As DNA, the CDR3 is TGTGCCAGCTCGGGACTAGCGGTGGCGAACACCGGGGAGCTGTTTTTT. As protein: CASSGLAVANTGELFF. The entire variable domain, with the rest obtained from reference TRBV2 and TRBJ2-2, is as follows: EPEVTQTPSHQVTQMGQEVILRCVPISNHLYFYWYRQILGQKVEFLVSFYNNEISEKSEIFDDQFSVERPDGSNFTLKIRSTKLEDSAMYFCASSGLAVANTGELFFGEGSRLTVL.

The chain has TRBV29-1 and TRBJ1-4, with 8 bases that match TRBD1. This CDR3 has 14 amino acids. The ends lost 5 bases at V and 5 bases at J; junction bases unmatched: 7. Germline CDR1 SQVTM, CDR2 ANQGSEA. The CDR3 loop is CSVSGQGLNEKLFF. The CDR3 coding sequence is TGCAGCGTTAGTGGACAGGGATTGAATGAAAAACTGTTTTTT.

This sequence joins TRBV5-1 and TRBJ2-7, with 11 bases identical to TRBD1. CDR3 length: 15 amino acids. Germline trimming cut 0 bases from V and 7 bases from J; bases unmatched to any gene: 6. CDR1 is SGHRS and CDR2 is YFSETQ in the germline V gene. CDR3 coding DNA: TGCGCCAGCAGCTTGGATGGACAGGGGGCGCCGGAGCAGTACTTC. Amino acid sequence: CASSLDGQGAPEQYF.

CDR3 nucleotide sequence: TGTGCCAGCAATGCGGAACCCTACGAGCAGTACTTC. Protein sequence: CASNAEPYEQYF. The chain combines TRBV7-2 with TRBJ2-5; D is unresolved. The DNA end lines up better with TRBJ2-7; the J call may be wrong. Germline CDR1 and CDR2: SGHTA and FQGNSA. The CDR3 sequence is 12 residues long.

The CDR3 coding sequence is TGTGCCAGCAGTGAACGGGTCAGCAATCAGCCCCAGCATTTT. Its translation: CASSERVSNQPQHF. This chain connects TRBV2 to TRBJ1-5; D call uncertain. Trimming removed 2 bases at V and 1 base at J, with 6 bases between. The CDR3 consists of 14 residues. CDR1 is SNHLY, CDR2 FYNNEI, per germline.

This chain links TRBV5-6 with TRBJ1-2; D unresolved. The CDR3 loop spans 11 amino acids. Germline-derived CDR1 and CDR2 are SGHDT and YYEEEE. V was shortened by 0 bases and J by 8 bases, with 5 bases between the two germline ends. CDR3 nucleotides: TGTGCCAGCAGCTTGGCGGGGGGCTACACCTTC. Protein sequence: CASSLAGGYTF.

This clone showed up just once. The chain couples TRBV6-1 to TRBJ2-6; D call uncertain. CDR3 length: 17 residues. V gave up 4 bases and J gave up 2 bases, with 15 bases separating them. Looked up from germline, CDR1 is MNHNS and CDR2 is SASEGT. CDR3 sequence (DNA): TGTGCCAGCAGTGTAAATAGAGTTTCCCCTGGGGCCAACGTCCTGACTTTC. This codes for CASSVNRVSPGANVLTF.

The rearrangement joins TRBV25-1 to TRBJ1-2; D remains ambiguous. The germline V gene encodes CDR1 MGHDK and CDR2 SYGVNS. The V and J ends lost 6 bases and 3 bases respectively, with 5 bases between them. The CDR3 covers 11 residues. The CDR3: CASSQDYGYTF. The CDR3 region has the DNA TGTGCCAGCAGCCAGGACTATGGCTACACCTTC.

This chain connects TRBV18 to TRBJ1-2, with unresolved D. This CDR3 spans 18 amino acids. The germline V gene encodes CDR1 KGHSH and CDR2 LQKENI. V lost 3 bases, J lost 8 bases, and 28 bases lay in between. CDR3 residues: CASSPTGAIISTAGGYTF. CDR3 sequence (DNA): TGTGCCAGCTCACCCACGGGCGCCATAATAAGTACAGCGGGCGGCTACACCTTC.

V usage is TRBV28 and J usage is TRBJ2-4; no firm D call. V was clipped by 3 bases and J by 6 bases, with 9 bases between them. Germline loops: CDR1 MDHEN, CDR2 SYDVKM. The CDR3 runs 13 residues. CDR3 coding DNA: TGTGCCAGCAGTTTTGGTAGCCCAAACATTCAGTACTTC. As protein: CASSFGSPNIQYF.

This chain links TRBV5-1 with TRBJ1-6; the D gene is possibly TRBD1 (6 bases). Germline V gene data show CDR1 as SGHRS and CDR2 as YFSETQ. The CDR3 length is 15 residues. V dropped 4 bases and J dropped 4 bases, with 12 bases sitting between them. The DNA of the CDR3 is TGCGCCAGCAGCCCGGACAGAGCGTATAATTCACCCCTCCACTTT. Translated: CASSPDRAYNSPLHF.

The rearrangement links TRBV9 to TRBJ2-7; 11 nucleotides line up with TRBD1. V shed 0 bases and J 4 bases; nucleotides not matched to a gene: 6. The CDR3 covers 16 residues. Germline loops: CDR1 SGDLS, CDR2 YYNGEE. The CDR3 loop is CASSVGGGQGEYEQYF. The CDR3 coding sequence is TGTGCCAGCAGCGTAGGAGGGGGACAGGGGGAATACGAGCAGTACTTC.

The genes are TRBV2 and TRBJ1-4, with D possibly TRBD1 on 6 matching bases. The CDR3 contains 18 residues. V lost 2 bases and J 0 bases, leaving 16 bases between the germline ends. Germline V gene lookup returns CDR1 SNHLY and CDR2 FYNNEI. CDR3 sequence (DNA): TGTGCCAGCAGTGAACAGCAGGGGTTATTTGCAACTAATGAAAAACTGTTTTTT. Translated, it gives CASSEQQGLFATNEKLFF. Filled out from reference TRBV2 and TRBJ1-4, the complete variable domain reads EPEVTQTPSHQVTQMGQEVILRCVPISNHLYFYWYRQILGQKVEFLVSFYNNEISEKSEIFDDQFSVERPDGSNFTLKIRSTKLEDSAMYFCASSEQQGLFATNEKLFFGSGTQLSVL.

V is TRBV15 and J is TRBJ1-4; possibly TRBD1 for D (5 bases). The CDR3 extends over 15 amino acids. With 7 bases removed from V and 3 bases from J, the gap between germline ends came to 15 bases. Germline V gives CDR1 LNHNV, CDR2 YYDKDF (reference sequence). The DNA of the CDR3 is TGTGCCACCATTCAATTCGGGGGTTCTAATGAAAAACTGTTTTTT. Protein product: CATIQFGGSNEKLFF.

CDR3: CASSLAIQGAGETQYF. The CDR3, as DNA: TGTGCCAGCAGCTTAGCCATCCAGGGGGCGGGGGAGACCCAGTACTTC. V is TRBV7-6 and J is TRBJ2-5; 8 bases are shared with TRBD1. CDR3 length: 16 amino acids. The V and J ends lost 0 bases and 5 bases, in that order; junction bases with no gene match: 8. CDR1 SGHVS and CDR2 FNYEAQ come from the germline V gene.

The chain uses TRBV15 and TRBJ2-7, with TRBD1 identical over 9 bases. With V trimmed by 6 bases and J by 3 bases, 9 bases remained unmatched. Germline CDR1 reads LNHNV; CDR2 reads YYDKDF (reference sequence). The CDR3 is made up of 15 amino acids. CDR3 in DNA: TGTGCCACCAGTCTATCGCCGGGACAGGGCTACGAGCAGTACTTC. Residues: CATSLSPGQGYEQYF.

The CDR3 spells CASSGGEKGRDGYTF. The CDR3 DNA reads TGTGCCAGCAGTGGGGGGGAGAAGGGAAGAGATGGCTACACCTTC. This chain links TRBV7-9 with TRBJ1-2; the D gene is possibly TRBD1 (5 bases). Germline-derived CDR1 and CDR2 are SEHNR and FQNEAQ (reference sequence). This CDR3 spans 15 amino acids. Trimming removed 6 bases at V and 6 bases at J, with 20 bases between.